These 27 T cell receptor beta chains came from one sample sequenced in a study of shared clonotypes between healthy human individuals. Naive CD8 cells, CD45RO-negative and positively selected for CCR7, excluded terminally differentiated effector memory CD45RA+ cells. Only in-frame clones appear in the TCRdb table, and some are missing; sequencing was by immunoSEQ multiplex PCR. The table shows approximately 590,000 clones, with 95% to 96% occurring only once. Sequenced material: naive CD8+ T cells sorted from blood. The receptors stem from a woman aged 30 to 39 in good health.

The chain's CDR3 is CASSQVASGSRSYNEQFF. The CDR3 DNA sequence: TGTGCCAGCAGCCAAGTAGCTAGCGGGAGTAGGTCCTACAATGAGCAGTTCTTC. The rearrangement uses TRBV4-2 and TRBJ2-1; 10 bases match TRBD2. This CDR3 region has 18 residues. The J segment lost 1 base and the V segment lost 1 base, leaving 7 bases of the junction unmatched. Germline lookup yields CDR1 LGHNA and CDR2 YNFKEQ.

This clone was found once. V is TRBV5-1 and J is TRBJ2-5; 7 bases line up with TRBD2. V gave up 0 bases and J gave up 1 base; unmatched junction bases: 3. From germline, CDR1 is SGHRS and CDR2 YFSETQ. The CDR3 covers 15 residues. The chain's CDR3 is CASSLVLAVQETQYF. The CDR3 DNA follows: TGCGCCAGCAGCTTGGTCCTAGCGGTCCAAGAGACCCAGTACTTC.

In nucleotides, the CDR3 is TGCGCCAGCATAATCGAGGGCCGGGACCATACCCATCAGCCCCAGCATTTT. Translated, it gives CASIIEGRDHTHQPQHF. The rearrangement uses TRBV23-1 and TRBJ1-5; the D gene is possibly TRBD1 (5 bases). TRBV23-1 is noted as an ORF with a role that remains uncertain. The CDR3 has 17 amino acids. The ends were cut back, 7 bases at V and 5 bases at J, with 24 bases in the middle.

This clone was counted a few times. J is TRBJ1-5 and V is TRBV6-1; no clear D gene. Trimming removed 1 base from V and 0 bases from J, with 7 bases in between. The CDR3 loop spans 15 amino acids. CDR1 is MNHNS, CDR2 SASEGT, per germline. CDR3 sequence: CASSEGHLSNQPQHF. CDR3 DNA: TGTGCCAGCAGTGAAGGACACCTTAGCAATCAGCCCCAGCATTTT.

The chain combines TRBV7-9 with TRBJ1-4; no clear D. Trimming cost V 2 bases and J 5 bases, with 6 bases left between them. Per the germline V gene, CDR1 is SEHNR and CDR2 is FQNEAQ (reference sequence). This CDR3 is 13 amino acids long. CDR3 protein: CASSLHGNEKLFF. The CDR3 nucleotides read TGTGCCAGCAGCTTACACGGCAATGAAAAACTGTTTTTT.

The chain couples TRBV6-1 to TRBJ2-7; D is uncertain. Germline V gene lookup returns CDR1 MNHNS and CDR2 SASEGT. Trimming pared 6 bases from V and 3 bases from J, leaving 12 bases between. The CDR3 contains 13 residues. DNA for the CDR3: TGTGCCAGCAGCGCCGATTGGGACTACGAGCAGTACTTC. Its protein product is CASSADWDYEQYF.

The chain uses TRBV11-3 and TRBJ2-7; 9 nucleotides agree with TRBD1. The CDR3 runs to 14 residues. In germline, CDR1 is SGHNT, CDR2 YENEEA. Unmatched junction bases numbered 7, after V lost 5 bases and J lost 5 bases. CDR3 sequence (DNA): TGTGCCAGCAGCCCAACAGGGGGCTCTGACGAGCAGTACTTC. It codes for CASSPTGGSDEQYF.

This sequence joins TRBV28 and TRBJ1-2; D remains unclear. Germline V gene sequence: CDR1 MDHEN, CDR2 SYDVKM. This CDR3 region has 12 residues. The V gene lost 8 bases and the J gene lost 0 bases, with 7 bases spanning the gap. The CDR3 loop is CASRLANYGYTF. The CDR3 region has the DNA TGTGCCAGCCGGTTAGCTAACTATGGCTACACCTTC.

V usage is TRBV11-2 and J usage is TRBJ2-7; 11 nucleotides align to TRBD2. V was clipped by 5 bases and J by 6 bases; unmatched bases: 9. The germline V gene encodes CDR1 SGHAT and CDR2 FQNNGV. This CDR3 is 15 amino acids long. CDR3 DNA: TGTGCCAGCAGCCAAGATAGCGGGAGGGCCTTCGAGCAGTACTTC. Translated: CASSQDSGRAFEQYF.

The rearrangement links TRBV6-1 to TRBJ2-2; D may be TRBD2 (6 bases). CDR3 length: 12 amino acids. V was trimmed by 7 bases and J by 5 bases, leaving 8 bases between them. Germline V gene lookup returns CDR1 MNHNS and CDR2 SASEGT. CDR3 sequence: CASMRGTGELFF. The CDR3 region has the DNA TGTGCCAGCATGCGGGGAACCGGGGAGCTGTTTTTT.

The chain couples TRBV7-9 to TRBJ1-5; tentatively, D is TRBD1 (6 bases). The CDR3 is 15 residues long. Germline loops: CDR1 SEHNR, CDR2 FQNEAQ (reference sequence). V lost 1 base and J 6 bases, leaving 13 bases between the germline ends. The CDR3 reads CASSLGVTGSQPQHF. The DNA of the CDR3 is TGTGCCAGCAGCTTAGGCGTTACAGGGTCTCAGCCCCAGCATTTT.

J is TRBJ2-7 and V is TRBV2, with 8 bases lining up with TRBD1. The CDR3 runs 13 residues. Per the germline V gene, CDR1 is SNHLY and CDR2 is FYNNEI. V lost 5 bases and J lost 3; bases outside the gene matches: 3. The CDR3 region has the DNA TGTGCCAGCAGTTTGGGGACAGGCTACGAGCAGTACTTC. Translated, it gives CASSLGTGYEQYF.

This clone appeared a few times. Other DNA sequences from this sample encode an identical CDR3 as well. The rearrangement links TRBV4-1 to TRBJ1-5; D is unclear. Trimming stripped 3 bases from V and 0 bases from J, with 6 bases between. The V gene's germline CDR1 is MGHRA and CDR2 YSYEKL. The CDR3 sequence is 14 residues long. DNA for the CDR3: TGCGCCAGCAGCCAGCGAGATAGCAATCAGCCCCAGCATTTT. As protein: CASSQRDSNQPQHF.

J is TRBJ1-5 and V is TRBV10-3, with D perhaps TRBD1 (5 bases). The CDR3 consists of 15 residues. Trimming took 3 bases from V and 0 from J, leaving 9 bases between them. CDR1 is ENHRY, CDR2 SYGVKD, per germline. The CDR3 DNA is TGTGCCATCAGTGACCCCAGGGATAGCAATCAGCCCCAGCATTTT. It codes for CAISDPRDSNQPQHF.

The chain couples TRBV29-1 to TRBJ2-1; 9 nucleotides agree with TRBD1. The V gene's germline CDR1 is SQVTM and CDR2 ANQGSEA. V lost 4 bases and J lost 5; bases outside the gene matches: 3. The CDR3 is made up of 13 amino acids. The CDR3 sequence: CSVGGQGDNEQFF. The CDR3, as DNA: TGCAGCGTTGGGGGACAGGGAGACAATGAGCAGTTCTTC.

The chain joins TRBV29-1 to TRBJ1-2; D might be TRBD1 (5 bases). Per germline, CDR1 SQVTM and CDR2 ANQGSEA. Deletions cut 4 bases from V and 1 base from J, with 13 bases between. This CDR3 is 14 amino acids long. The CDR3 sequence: CSVGGEVDNYGYTF. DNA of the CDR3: TGCAGCGTTGGGGGCGAGGTGGATAACTATGGCTACACCTTC.

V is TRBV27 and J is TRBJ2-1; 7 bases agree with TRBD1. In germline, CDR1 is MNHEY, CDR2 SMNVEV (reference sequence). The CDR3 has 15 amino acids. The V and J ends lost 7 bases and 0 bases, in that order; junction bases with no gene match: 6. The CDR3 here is CASKVGTDSYNEQFF. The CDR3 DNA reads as TGTGCCAGCAAGGTGGGGACAGACTCCTACAATGAGCAGTTCTTC.

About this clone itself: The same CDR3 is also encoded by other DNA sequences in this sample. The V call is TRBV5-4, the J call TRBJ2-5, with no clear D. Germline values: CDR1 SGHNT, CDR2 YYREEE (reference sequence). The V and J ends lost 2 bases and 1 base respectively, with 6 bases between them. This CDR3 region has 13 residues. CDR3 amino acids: CASSFSAQETQYF. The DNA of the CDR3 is TGTGCCAGCAGCTTTTCCGCCCAAGAGACCCAGTACTTC. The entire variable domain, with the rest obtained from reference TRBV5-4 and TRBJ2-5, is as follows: ETGVTQSPTHLIKTRGQQVTLRCSSQSGHNTVSWYQQALGQGPQFIFQYYREEENGRGNFPPRFSGLQFPNYSSELNVNALELDDSALYLCASSFSAQETQYFGPGTRLLVL.

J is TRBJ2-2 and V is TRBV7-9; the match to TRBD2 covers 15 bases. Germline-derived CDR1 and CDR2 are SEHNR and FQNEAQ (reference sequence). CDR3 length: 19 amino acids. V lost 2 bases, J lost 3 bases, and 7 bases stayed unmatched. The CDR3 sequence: CASSLRGTSGRLDTGELFF. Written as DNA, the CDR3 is TGTGCCAGCAGCTTAAGGGGGACTAGCGGGAGGTTGGACACCGGGGAGCTGTTTTTT.

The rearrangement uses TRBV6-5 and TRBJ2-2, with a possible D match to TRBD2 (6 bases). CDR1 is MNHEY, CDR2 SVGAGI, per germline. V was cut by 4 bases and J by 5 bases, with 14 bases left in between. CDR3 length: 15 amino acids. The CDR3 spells CASSSSGENTGELFF. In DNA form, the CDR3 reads TGTGCCAGCAGTTCGTCGGGGGAGAATACCGGGGAGCTGTTTTTT.

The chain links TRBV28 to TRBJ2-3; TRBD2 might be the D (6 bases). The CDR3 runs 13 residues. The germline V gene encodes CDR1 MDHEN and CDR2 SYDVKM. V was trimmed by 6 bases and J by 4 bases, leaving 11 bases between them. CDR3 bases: TGTGCCAGCAGCCTTAGCGGTTCAGATACGCAGTATTTT. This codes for CASSLSGSDTQYF.

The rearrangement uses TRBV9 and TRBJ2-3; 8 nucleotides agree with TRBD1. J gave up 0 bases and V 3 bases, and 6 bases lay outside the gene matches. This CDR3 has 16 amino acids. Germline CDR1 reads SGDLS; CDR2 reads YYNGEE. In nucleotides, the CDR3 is TGTGCCAGCAGCGACCACAGGGGGGTTAGCACAGATACGCAGTATTTT. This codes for CASSDHRGVSTDTQYF.

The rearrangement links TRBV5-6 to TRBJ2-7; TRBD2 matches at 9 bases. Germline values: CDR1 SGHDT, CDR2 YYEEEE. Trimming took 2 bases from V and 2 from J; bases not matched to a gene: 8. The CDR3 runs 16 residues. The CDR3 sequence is CASSFPSGVNAYEQYF. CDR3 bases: TGTGCCAGCAGCTTCCCTAGCGGGGTAAATGCCTACGAGCAGTACTTC.

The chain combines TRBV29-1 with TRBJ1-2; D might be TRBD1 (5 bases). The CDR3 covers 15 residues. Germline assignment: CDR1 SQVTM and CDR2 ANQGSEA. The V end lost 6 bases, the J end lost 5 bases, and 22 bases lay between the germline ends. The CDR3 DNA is TGCAGCGTAGACCACCCCCTCGGGGCTGCTTATGGCTACACCTTC. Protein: CSVDHPLGAAYGYTF.

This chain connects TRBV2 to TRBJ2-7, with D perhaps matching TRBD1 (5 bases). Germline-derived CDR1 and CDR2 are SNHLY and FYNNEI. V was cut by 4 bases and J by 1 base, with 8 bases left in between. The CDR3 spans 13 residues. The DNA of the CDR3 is TGTGCCAGCAGTGCGACAGTATCCTACGAGCAGTACTTC. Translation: CASSATVSYEQYF.

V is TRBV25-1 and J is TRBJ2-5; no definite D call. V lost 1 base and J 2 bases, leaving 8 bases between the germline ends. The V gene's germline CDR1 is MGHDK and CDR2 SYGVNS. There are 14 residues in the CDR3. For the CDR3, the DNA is TGTGCCAGCAGTGAATTGGTCAGTCAAGAGACCCAGTACTTC. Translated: CASSELVSQETQYF.

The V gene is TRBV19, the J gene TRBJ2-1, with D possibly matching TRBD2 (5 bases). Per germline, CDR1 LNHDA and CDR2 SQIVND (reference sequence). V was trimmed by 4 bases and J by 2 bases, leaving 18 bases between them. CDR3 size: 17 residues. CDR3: CASSNGVGEGPYNEQFF. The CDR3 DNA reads TGTGCCAGTAGTAATGGGGTCGGCGAGGGTCCCTACAATGAGCAGTTCTTC.